The source of this TCR beta chain is a study of T cell responses to AZD1222 COVID-19 vaccine (dated by TCRdb to the early 2020s). The study in broad terms: A total of more than 230 trial participants underwent TCR sequencing, of whom about 200 had received two doses of AZD1222 and about 26 had received two doses of the MenACWY control vaccine. Trial participants were enrolled by age into 18-55, 56-69 and 70-plus year subgroups, with about 150, 28 and 57 TCR-sequenced participants respectively. Paper-wide results and their limitations: The 56-69-year group was small, and its depth increase did not reach significance, likely because of low power. Conclusions about previously exposed vaccinees were limited because only six AZD1222 recipients were SARS-CoV-2 seropositive at baseline. Participants were mostly white British, with more females than males. The authors suggested clonal diversity may have been underestimated. Reportedly, close to half of the unique spike-specific TCRs recognized epitopes lying outside the regions that are mutated in the B.1.351 and B.1.1.7 variants. A significant rise in spike-specific TCR breadth and depth was observed after two AZD1222 doses relative to day 0 and relative to MenACWY recipients. Vaccine-associated CD4 TCRs spanned the whole spike protein, with dominant responses in regions 160-218 and 743-854. No day 14 peak-response samples were available, so repertoires were characterized only after the peak T cell response.

Deletion took 1 base off V and 4 bases off J, with a span of 7 bases between the germline ends. Measured from the cysteine to the phenylalanine, the CDR3 is 14 residues long. This entry keeps only the CDR3 DNA: 42 bases, framed from base 1. The germline V gene (reference sequence) specifies LNHNV as CDR1 and YYDKDF as CDR2. The CDR3 regions of human TCRbeta chains were analyzed by immunosequencing. Regarding the original processing steps: TCRs in the repertoires were matched against a reference library of SARS-CoV-2-specific TCRs that had been generated with the MIRA antigen-specificity platform. Breadth was defined as the fraction of unique TCRs that were SARS-CoV-2-associated, and depth was defined as the fraction of total T cells that were SARS-CoV-2-associated. Using the MIRA data, every spike-specific TCR was mapped to the spike region that the TCR reacted to and assigned to either a CD4 or a CD8 class. Log10-transformed breadth and depth values were compared by one-way ANOVA with Sidak's multiple comparisons tests. As stored in TCRdb, this immuneACCESS dataset retains in-frame rearrangements with V and J assigned. A fraction of the clones does not appear; measured against another copy, unresolved V genes explain less than half of the discrepancy, and the remainder lacks a known reason. V and J calls and clone size are copied from that table; D and trimming were computed from the DNA. The sample records 200,000 or so clones, roughly 92% of which are singletons. Jointly, the top ten make up about 1% of the sample.

Worth noting for this clone: Its antigen has not been determined. Base qualities are not at hand, and no much larger clone is one base apart.

The sample's time point, from its label and the paper: about 28 days (+/-7) after the second vaccine dose. AZD1222 recipients whose second dose came at about 4 weeks and those whose second dose came at about 12 weeks were combined into one group, since spike-specific TCR depth and breadth did not differ between the two schedules. Samples from vaccinated people were obtained from the UK trials COV001 and COV002, which included a single-blind randomized controlled phase 2/3 trial of AZD1222 (ChAdOx1 nCoV-19) in healthy adults. For TCRbeta chain sequencing, PBMC samples were collected from trial participants at day 0 and at day 28 after the second dose.

The receptor's source is an adult who received the AZD1222 COVID-19 vaccine. The rearranged chain carries TRBV15 and TRBJ1-4; matching of 6 bases hints at TRBD1 as the D gene. The sequenced sample was peripheral blood, obtained 28 days after the second AZD1222 dose. The CDR3 loop reads CATSRGQVNEKLFF. The base sequence is TGTGCCACCAGCAGAGGACAGGTTAATGAAAAACTGTTTTTT.